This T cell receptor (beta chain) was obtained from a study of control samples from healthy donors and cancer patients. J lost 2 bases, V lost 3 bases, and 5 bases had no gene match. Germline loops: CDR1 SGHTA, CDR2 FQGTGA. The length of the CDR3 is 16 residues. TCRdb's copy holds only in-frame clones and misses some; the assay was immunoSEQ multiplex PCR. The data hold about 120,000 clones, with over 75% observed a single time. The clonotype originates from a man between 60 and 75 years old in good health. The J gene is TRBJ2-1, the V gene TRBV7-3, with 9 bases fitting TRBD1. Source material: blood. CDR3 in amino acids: CASSLAGTGTYNEQFF. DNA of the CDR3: TGTGCCAGCAGCTTGGCCGGGACAGGGACCTACAATGAGCAGTTCTTC.